The 29 T cell receptor beta chains below were found in one sample sequenced in a study of shared clonotypes between healthy human individuals. The data were produced by immunoSEQ multiplex PCR, yet TCRdb's version contains in-frame clones alone and is incomplete. This sample has over a million clones, with about 80% found just once. The sample was memory CD4+ T cells sorted from blood. Regarding subset: CD45RA-negative fraction. These receptors were obtained from a man younger than 30 in good health.

The chain carries TRBV16 and TRBJ2-1; D possibly uses TRBD1 or TRBD2 (5 bases each). Germline assignment: CDR1 KGHSY and CDR2 FQNENV. The CDR3 has 14 residues. Trimming stripped 3 bases from V and 5 bases from J, with 11 bases between. In DNA form, the CDR3 reads TGTGCCAGCAGCCATACCGTGGGGGACAATGAGCAGTTCTTC. Its protein product is CASSHTVGDNEQFF. Full variable domain (rest looked up from reference TRBV16 and TRBJ2-1): GEEVAQTPKHLVRGEGQKAKLYCAPIKGHSYVFWYQQVLKNEFKFLISFQNENVFDETGMPKERFSAKCLPNSPCSLEIQATKLEDSAVYFCASSHTVGDNEQFFGPGTRLTVL.

This clone showed up just a few times. Other DNA sequences within the sample encode an identical CDR3. The gene calls are TRBV19 and TRBJ1-5, with 7 positions matching TRBD1. Germline lookup yields CDR1 LNHDA and CDR2 SQIVND (reference sequence). V shed 5 bases and J 2 bases; nucleotides not matched to a gene: 6. This CDR3 is 15 amino acids long. The CDR3 DNA is TGTGCCAGTAGTCTTTACAGGGGCGGCAATCAGCCCCAGCATTTT. Translated: CASSLYRGGNQPQHF.

This clone was seen only a few times. This chain connects TRBV29-1 to TRBJ1-6; D remains unclear. Germline V gene data show CDR1 as SQVTM and CDR2 as ANQGSEA. The CDR3 extends over 13 amino acids. V was shortened by 6 bases and J by 8 bases, with 14 bases between the two germline ends. CDR3 in amino acids: CSVGEGTDSPLHF. CDR3 nucleotides: TGCAGCGTAGGCGAGGGAACGGATTCACCCCTCCACTTT.

As DNA, the CDR3 is TGTGCCAGCAGCTTGGCCGACAGGCAAACGACCCTCCACTTT. It translates to CASSLADRQTTLHF. The chain recombines TRBV5-5 with TRBJ1-6; D is perhaps TRBD1 (6 bases). Germline V gene sequence: CDR1 SGHKS, CDR2 YYEKEE (reference sequence). Trimming took 0 bases from V and 14 from J, leaving 15 bases between them. CDR3 length: 14 residues.

This chain uses TRBV23-1 with TRBJ1-1; D gene unclear. TRBV23-1 is flagged as an ORF with uncertain function. With 5 bases removed from V and 10 bases from J, the gap between germline ends came to 17 bases. This CDR3 contains 13 residues. This CDR3 is CASSIRLGMGAFF. In nucleotides, the CDR3 is TGCGCCAGCAGTATCAGGCTCGGAATGGGAGCTTTCTTT.

This clone was counted only a few times. The sample holds other DNA sequences that translate to the same CDR3. The chain is built from TRBV7-2 and TRBJ1-2; D remains unclear. Germline CDR1 SGHTA, CDR2 FQGNSA. CDR3 length: 12 amino acids. Trimming cost V 5 bases and J 8 bases, with 12 bases left between them. For the CDR3, the DNA is TGTGCCAGCAGCCTTTACATTGGGGGCTACACCTTC. Translated, it gives CASSLYIGGYTF.

The V gene is TRBV5-1, the J gene TRBJ2-7, with D possibly matching TRBD2 (5 bases). This CDR3 has 14 amino acids. V was clipped by 3 bases and J by 7 bases, with 17 bases between them. Looked up from germline, CDR1 is SGHRS and CDR2 is YFSETQ. CDR3 DNA sequence: TGCGCCAGCAGCTGGACTCTAGGATTGGGTGAGCAGTACTTC. Translation: CASSWTLGLGEQYF.

This chain connects TRBV6-5 to TRBJ2-2, with unresolved D. Deletions cut 2 bases from V and 4 bases from J, with 8 bases between. Germline assignment: CDR1 MNHEY and CDR2 SVGAGI. The CDR3 extends over 14 amino acids. For the CDR3, the DNA is TGTGCCAGCAGTTACAGCCAGTCCACCGGGGAGCTGTTTTTT. This gives the protein CASSYSQSTGELFF.

This clone was detected only once. Other DNA sequences in the same sample also yield this CDR3. This chain connects TRBV7-2 to TRBJ1-1; 8 bases are a match to TRBD1. CDR1 and CDR2 (germline): SGHTA, FQGNSA. The CDR3 is made up of 14 amino acids. V shed 6 bases and J 4 bases; nucleotides not matched to a gene: 7. The CDR3 region has the DNA TGTGCCAGCAGTCTCAGGGGGCAGGGCACTGAAGCTTTCTTT. It encodes CASSLRGQGTEAFF.

This clone was found once. This sequence joins TRBV18 and TRBJ1-3, with a weak D call TRBD1 (5 bases). With 2 bases removed from V and 0 bases from J, the gap between germline ends came to 11 bases. The CDR3 totals 16 residues. CDR1 and CDR2 from the germline V gene are KGHSH and LQKENI. The chain's CDR3 is CASSPSRVTSGNTIYF. The DNA of the CDR3 is TGTGCCAGCTCACCATCCAGGGTTACCTCTGGAAACACCATATATTTT. Full variable domain (remainder filled in from reference TRBV18 and TRBJ1-3): NAGVMQNPRHLVRRRGQEARLRCSPMKGHSHVYWYRQLPEEGLKFMVYLQKENIIDESGMPKERFSAEFPKEGPSILRIQQVVRGDSAAYFCASSPSRVTSGNTIYFGEGSWLTVV.

The rearrangement joins TRBV6-1 to TRBJ1-4; 11 bases match TRBD1. Germline V gives CDR1 MNHNS, CDR2 SASEGT. This CDR3 region has 15 residues. Germline trimming cut 1 base from V and 8 bases from J; bases unmatched to any gene: 3. The DNA of the CDR3 is TGTGCCAGCAGTGAAGAGGGACAGGGGGGCGAAAAACTGTTTTTT. Its translation: CASSEEGQGGEKLFF.

J is TRBJ2-6 and V is TRBV7-2, with D perhaps assigned TRBD1 or TRBD2 (5 bases each). CDR1 and CDR2 from the germline V gene are SGHTA and FQGNSA. This CDR3 region has 16 residues. V was clipped by 4 bases and J by 2 bases, with 12 bases between them. Here the CDR3 DNA reads TGTGCCAGCAGCTCAGGGAGTTTTGCTGGGGCCAACGTCCTGACTTTC. Protein sequence: CASSSGSFAGANVLTF.

This clone was seen more than once but under ten times. The chain has TRBV19 and TRBJ2-5; 10 bases are shared with TRBD1. Germline V gene lookup returns CDR1 LNHDA and CDR2 SQIVND (reference sequence). The CDR3 loop spans 14 amino acids. The V and J ends lost 4 bases and 5 bases, in that order; junction bases with no gene match: 4. CDR3: CASSTGQGVETQYF. The CDR3 DNA reads as TGTGCCAGTAGTACTGGACAGGGGGTCGAGACCCAGTACTTC.

The rearrangement uses TRBV12-5 and TRBJ1-4; D gene ambiguous. V was cut by 6 bases and J by 5 bases, with 13 bases left in between. CDR1 and CDR2 (germline): LGHNT, FRNRAP. This CDR3 has 14 amino acids. CDR3 DNA sequence: TGTGCTAGTGGCGATTATAAGAGGAATGAAAAACTGTTTTTT. This gives the protein CASGDYKRNEKLFF.

This chain connects TRBV5-1 to TRBJ1-1, with 7 bases fitting TRBD1. V trimming: 4 bases; J trimming: 3 bases; junction bases outside the gene matches: 9. This CDR3 region has 15 residues. Germline V lookup: CDR1 SGHRS, CDR2 YFSETQ. CDR3 region: CASSTTGAEYTEAFF. CDR3 nucleotide sequence: TGCGCCAGCAGCACCACAGGGGCGGAGTACACTGAAGCTTTCTTT.

The gene calls are TRBV7-2 and TRBJ2-1; D is perhaps TRBD1 (5 bases). The V gene's germline CDR1 is SGHTA and CDR2 FQGNSA. CDR3 length equals 12 residues. V gave up 8 bases and J gave up 4 bases, with 9 bases separating them. The CDR3 loop is CASGDSYNEQFF. DNA of the CDR3: TGTGCCAGCGGCGACAGTTACAATGAGCAGTTCTTC. Combining the CDR3 with reference TRBV7-2 and TRBJ2-1 gives the whole variable domain GAGVSQSPSNKVTEKGKDVELRCDPISGHTALYWYRQSLGQGLEFLIYFQGNSAPDKSGLPSDRFSAERTGGSVSTLTIQRTQQEDSAVYLCASGDSYNEQFFGPGTRLTVL.

The V gene is TRBV9, the J gene TRBJ2-1; TRBD1 or TRBD2 may be the D gene (5 bases each). Germline V gene lookup returns CDR1 SGDLS and CDR2 YYNGEE. The length of the CDR3 is 14 residues. V dropped 0 bases and J dropped 5 bases, with 9 bases sitting between them. The DNA for the CDR3 is TGTGCCAGCAGCGTAGAGGGGACCCACAATGAGCAGTTCTTC. It translates to CASSVEGTHNEQFF.

This chain connects TRBV11-2 to TRBJ2-3; D not certain. With 2 bases removed from V and 4 bases from J, the gap between germline ends came to 7 bases. This CDR3 is 13 amino acids long. Germline V gene sequence: CDR1 SGHAT, CDR2 FQNNGV. Here the CDR3 reads CASSLSLPDTQYF. The CDR3 bases are TGTGCCAGCAGCTTATCCTTACCAGATACGCAGTATTTT.

The chain combines TRBV18 with TRBJ1-1, with 9 bases lining up with TRBD1. Germline V gene sequence: CDR1 KGHSH, CDR2 LQKENI. The CDR3 contains 14 residues. J was trimmed by 3 bases and V by 5 bases; bases with no gene match: 4. The CDR3 loop reads CASSTGQGHTEAFF. The CDR3, as DNA: TGTGCCAGCTCAACCGGACAGGGGCACACTGAAGCTTTCTTT. Based on the CDR3 plus reference TRBV18 and TRBJ1-1, the full variable domain is NAGVMQNPRHLVRRRGQEARLRCSPMKGHSHVYWYRQLPEEGLKFMVYLQKENIIDESGMPKERFSAEFPKEGPSILRIQQVVRGDSAAYFCASSTGQGHTEAFFGQGTRLTVV.

This clone was seen ten or more times. The J gene is TRBJ2-5, the V gene TRBV30, with TRBD2 matching 10 bases. The CDR3 has 15 residues. Trimming cost V 0 bases and J 5 bases; bases outside gene matches: 6. CDR1 and CDR2 from the germline V gene are GTSNPN and SVGIG (reference sequence). Written as DNA, the CDR3 is TGTGCCTGGAGTGTAGGGGTTAGCGGGGGGGAGACCCAGTACTTC. Encoded protein: CAWSVGVSGGETQYF.

Only a few counts were recorded for this clone. The V gene is TRBV6-1, the J gene TRBJ1-3; perhaps TRBD1 as D (5 bases). Germline V gene sequence: CDR1 MNHNS, CDR2 SASEGT. This CDR3 has 15 amino acids. The germline V and J ends were trimmed by 6 bases and 0 bases, with 12 bases remaining between them. The DNA for the CDR3 is TGTGCCAGCAGCGGACACCTAACCTCTGGAAACACCATATATTTT. This translates into CASSGHLTSGNTIYF.

This clone was counted a single time. The chain couples TRBV20-1 to TRBJ1-2; no firm D call. The CDR3 consists of 9 residues. Germline CDR1 is DFQATT and CDR2 is SNEGSKA (reference sequence). The V and J ends lost 6 bases and 8 bases respectively, with 7 bases between them. CDR3 nucleotides: TGCAGTGCGGTACTCGGCTACACCTTC. Amino acid sequence: CSAVLGYTF.

This clone was recorded once. The genes are TRBV19 and TRBJ1-1; no definite D call. The CDR3 runs to 16 residues. CDR1 LNHDA and CDR2 SQIVND come from the germline V gene (reference sequence). Deletions cut 5 bases from V and 1 base from J, with 17 bases between. CDR3 sequence reads: CASSAQSRYGNTEAFF. In nucleotides, the CDR3 is TGTGCCAGTAGTGCCCAGTCCCGGTATGGGAACACTGAAGCTTTCTTT.

This clone was found many times. The V gene is TRBV2, the J gene TRBJ2-3; no clear D gene. The CDR3 totals 15 residues. The ends were cut back, 6 bases at V and 1 base at J, with 14 bases in the middle. The V gene's germline CDR1 is SNHLY and CDR2 FYNNEI. The CDR3 DNA is TGTGCCAGCAGGTCTGAAGCGAAGGGCACAGATACGCAGTATTTT. Translated: CASRSEAKGTDTQYF.

The chain recombines TRBV11-2 with TRBJ2-3; maybe TRBD1 (5 bases). Germline loops: CDR1 SGHAT, CDR2 FQNNGV. The CDR3 consists of 14 residues. Trimming shortened V by 0 bases and J by 9 bases, and 13 bases separated the two germline ends. This chain's CDR3 is CASSLDGKTGTQYF. The DNA for the CDR3 is TGTGCCAGCAGCTTAGATGGAAAAACAGGAACGCAGTATTTT.

The genes are TRBV7-9 and TRBJ2-7; unclear D gene. Trimming shortened V by 4 bases and J by 6 bases, and 13 bases separated the two germline ends. The CDR3 is 13 amino acids. CDR1 SEHNR and CDR2 FQNEAQ come from the germline V gene (reference sequence). The CDR3: CASSSPVISEQYF. CDR3 DNA sequence: TGTGCCAGCAGCTCACCGGTCATTAGCGAGCAGTACTTC.

V and J are TRBV27 and TRBJ2-3; no clear D gene. The V end lost 6 bases, the J end lost 0 bases, and 13 bases lay between the germline ends. This CDR3 has 15 amino acids. Germline assignment: CDR1 MNHEY and CDR2 SMNVEV (reference sequence). The CDR3 loop reads CASSRLTSSTDTQYF. For the CDR3, the DNA is TGTGCCAGCAGCCGCCTTACATCTAGCACAGATACGCAGTATTTT.

This clone was counted once. The chain recombines TRBV4-3 with TRBJ2-2, with D perhaps matching TRBD1 (6 bases). Trimming removed 0 bases from V and 2 bases from J, with 10 bases in between. From germline, CDR1 is LGHNA and CDR2 YSLEER. The length of the CDR3 is 16 residues. For the CDR3, the DNA is TGCGCCAGCAGCCAAGATGGACAGTTAAACACCGGGGAGCTGTTTTTT. Encoded protein: CASSQDGQLNTGELFF.

This chain links TRBV27 with TRBJ2-7; perhaps D is TRBD1 or TRBD2 (5 bases each). Trimming shortened V by 3 bases and J by 6 bases, and 12 bases separated the two germline ends. CDR1 is MNHEY and CDR2 is SMNVEV in the germline V gene (reference sequence). This CDR3 has 13 residues. The CDR3 loop reads CASSFSGRVEQYF. The CDR3 DNA follows: TGTGCCAGCAGTTTTTCGGGGCGGGTCGAGCAGTACTTC.